This T cell receptor beta chain was recovered during a study of T cells in Graves' hyperthyroidism and ophthalmopathy (dated by TCRdb to between 2018 and 2021). The study in broad terms: Peripheral blood was collected at initial diagnosis, before any treatment. TCR V-J signatures able to tell the groups apart were searched for in a discovery cohort of approximately 95 patients, of whom fewer than 45 had Graves' ophthalmopathy and about 60 had stable Graves' hyperthyroidism. An independent validation cohort of under 20 hyperthyroidism patients and approximately 16 patients who later progressed to ophthalmopathy tested prospective prediction of ophthalmopathy. The 85 to 100 discovery patients were divided at random into training and test sets in a 7:3 ratio. In addition, the study compared T-cell repertoires in thyroid tissue and in blood from roughly 6 Graves' hyperthyroidism patients. After blood sampling, hyperthyroidism patients were treated with methimazole at a starting dose of 30 mg daily, and ophthalmopathy patients were treated with high-dose intravenous methylprednisolone. The paper describes TCR Vbeta CDR3 sequencing of fewer than 150 peripheral blood samples, made up of 43 ophthalmopathy patients, roughly 75 hyperthyroidism patients and approximately 17 progressor patients.

The paper as a whole reports these results and caveats: Most expanded thyroid clonotypes (frequency above 0.001) were also detected in blood, suggesting blood repertoires may reflect thyroid immune responses. Sample size was not statistically predetermined, and blinding of investigators to group allocation was not performed. A model built on a 13 V-J signature distinguished ophthalmopathy from stable hyperthyroidism, reaching 85% to 90% sensitivity and about 81% specificity in cross-validation and 80%/75% in testing. During validation, the model predicted progression to ophthalmopathy a median of approximately six months ahead of onset, with more than 60% sensitivity and more than 72% specificity.

This clonotype was seen ten or more times. Its antigen is currently not known. Base qualities are not at hand, and no much larger clone is one base apart. Ophthalmopathy patients had moderately to severely active disease, Clinical Activity Score of at least 3, NOSPECS grade of at least 4, and duration under 3 months. Patients with uncontrolled infections, other autoimmune diseases, pregnancy or lactation were excluded. Clinical symptoms, serum thyroxine and TRAb, thyroid ultrasound, and orbital computed tomography formed the basis for the diagnoses. PBMCs were separated from roughly 9.6 ml of fresh peripheral blood using Ficoll-Paque density gradient centrifugation. Total RNA was extracted using Trizol reagent, and RNA quality was assessed on an Agilent 2100 Bioanalyzer. V is pared back by 2 bases and J by 6 bases, with 17 bases lying between the germline termini. Based on the germline V gene, the CDR1 and CDR2 sequences are SGHAT and FQNNGV. Including the terminal cysteine and phenylalanine, the CDR3 comprises 16 residues. Only CDR3 DNA remains: 48 bases, in frame from the first base.

Amplification of TCR beta CDR3 regions was carried out from RNA transcripts. For the first round of RT-PCR on the TCR CDR3, the HTBI primer set was used together with the Qiagen OneStep RT-PCR kit. Libraries were constructed in a second round of multiplex PCR, after which size selection and purification were carried out. Libraries were sequenced paired-end with 100 bp reads on an Illumina HiSeq2000. In the source study's methods: SOAPnuke was used to process the raw data, throwing out any read that contained adapters or uncalled bases, had a mean Phred below 15, or lacked an exact constant-primer or identifier match. COPE v1.2.5 was used to merge the high-quality paired reads, and each unique nucleotide sequence was defined as a clonotype. Clonotypes were aligned to IMGT TRBV, TRBD and TRBJ reference segments using MiTCR v1.1. The analysis included only V-J combinations with a frequency above 0.0001, which together covered approximately 99% of the repertoires. A TCS score was defined as the ratio between F50 (clonal expansion) and ExV (chaos), using BLOSUM62-based TCRdist between CDR3 peptides within each V-J. Welch's t-statistics and random forest reduced fewer than 550 V-J features to 13, which were used in a naive Bayes classifier (R e1071). The public reads were run again by TCRdb, first through fastp at Q25 and then through MiXCR, and only productive beta chains were kept. Rows with a matching CDR3 protein are joined into one entry that keeps the most common DNA and genes. TCRdb, not the original authors, processed these V and J calls. The sample has 350,000 to 450,000 distinct CDR3 sequences on record, around 15% of them singletons. The ten largest clonotypes hold around 27% of the sample.

The TCR was taken from a man over 45 with Graves' ophthalmopathy. The chain uses TRBV11-2 and TRBJ2-1; the D gene is not confidently resolved. The material sequenced was blood. The DNA sequence is TGTGCCAGCAGCTTACTCGATGGCCTAATCCTCAATGAGCAGTTCTTC. It encodes CASSLLDGLILNEQFF.